These T cell receptor beta chains were read from a single sample in a study of response to subunit inactivated influenza vaccine. TCRdb re-analysed the RT-PCR reads in MiXCR, keeping a single row per CDR3 protein. Among 650,000 to 700,000 distinct CDR3 sequences listed, around a sixth were seen once. The specimen was PBMCs from blood, collected 11 to 12 days after vaccination. The receptors were sampled from a middle-aged man who received an inactivated influenza vaccine. CDR3s include the opening cysteine and the closing phenylalanine or tryptophan. D genes are given only for firm matches. Expanded clones are given a class, and other clones once, few, many or no size at all.

d_gene	v_gene	j_gene	abundance	CDR3aa	CDR3nt
.	TRBV20-1	TRBJ2-1	few	CSARDRAGLANEQFF	TGCAGTGCTAGAGACCGAGCGGGCCTTGCCAATGAGCAGTTCTTC
TRBD1	TRBV7-9	TRBJ2-1	few	CASSEDRGGFDEQFF	TGTGCCAGCAGCGAGGACAGGGGCGGTTTCGATGAGCAGTTCTTC
TRBD1	TRBV15	TRBJ2-3	.	CATSRDPQGAQADTQYF	TGTGCCACCAGCAGAGATCCACAGGGGGCGCAGGCAGATACGCAGTATTTT
TRBD2	TRBV7-9	TRBJ2-7	.	CASSLGVLREASEQYF	TGTGCCAGCAGCTTAGGGGTCTTGCGGGAGGCATCCGAGCAGTACTTC
TRBD2	TRBV20-1	TRBJ2-3	few	CSARTSGYTDTQYF	TGCAGTGCTAGGACTAGCGGATACACAGATACGCAGTATTTT
.	TRBV24-1	TRBJ2-7	.	CATSDLPGGFSYEQYF	TGTGCCACCAGTGATTTGCCCGGGGGTTTCTCCTACGAGCAGTACTTC
.	TRBV15	TRBJ2-7	.	CATSSGSTYEQYF	TGTGCCACCAGTAGCGGTTCTACCTACGAGCAGTACTTC
TRBD2	TRBV20-1	TRBJ2-5	many	CSARDEWAGGAVETQYF	TGCAGTGCTAGAGACGAATGGGCGGGAGGGGCTGTAGAGACCCAGTACTTC
.	TRBV7-2	TRBJ1-5	few	CASSRLQGSNQPQHF	TGTGCCAGCAGCAGACTTCAGGGGAGCAATCAGCCCCAGCATTTT
TRBD2	TRBV11-2	TRBJ2-5	few	CASSPLSLAGVLAETQYF	TGTGCCAGCAGCCCACTTTCGCTAGCGGGAGTCTTGGCAGAGACCCAGTACTTC
TRBD2	TRBV3-1	TRBJ2-1	few	CASSRELAGGRNEQFF	TGTGCCAGCAGCCGAGAACTAGCGGGGGGTCGAAATGAGCAGTTCTTC
.	TRBV2	TRBJ2-5	many	CASSEERRETQYF	TGTGCCAGCAGTGAAGAGAGGAGAGAGACCCAGTACTTC
.	TRBV18	TRBJ1-5	.	CASSRGQVNQPQHF	TGTGCCAGCTCTCGAGGACAAGTCAATCAGCCCCAGCATTTT
.	TRBV11-3	TRBJ2-3	few	CASSSFDRTDTQYF	TGTGCCAGCAGCTCCTTTGACAGGACAGATACGCAGTATTTT
TRBD1	TRBV5-1	TRBJ1-1	few	CASSNRGQVTEAFF	TGCGCCAGCAGCAATAGGGGGCAGGTGACTGAAGCTTTCTTT
TRBD2	TRBV9	TRBJ2-3	.	CASSPLRGEVTDTQYF	TGTGCCAGCAGCCCCCTTCGGGGGGAGGTGACAGATACGCAGTATTTT
.	TRBV2	TRBJ2-4	.	CASSIPLAKNIQYF	TGTGCCAGCAGTATTCCACTAGCCAAAAACATTCAGTACTTC
TRBD1	TRBV7-9	TRBJ1-1	few	CASSLTGAYTEAFF	TGTGCCAGCAGCTTAACAGGGGCGTACACTGAAGCTTTCTTT
TRBD2	TRBV19	TRBJ2-7	.	CASEREPAYEQYF	TGTGCCAGCGAGCGGGAGCCAGCCTACGAGCAGTACTTC
.	TRBV2	TRBJ1-2	few	CASSLTGEGYGYTF	TGTGCCAGCAGTTTGACCGGGGAAGGCTATGGCTACACCTTC
TRBD1	TRBV6-2/TRBV6-3	TRBJ2-2	many	CASTRTGNTGELFF	TGTGCCAGCACTCGGACAGGGAACACCGGGGAGCTGTTTTTT
.	TRBV15	TRBJ2-4	.	CATSRDLEIQYF	TGTGCCACCAGCAGAGATCTGGAAATTCAGTACTTC
TRBD2	TRBV5-5	TRBJ2-7	few	CASRRSGIYEQYF	TGTGCCAGCAGACGAAGCGGGATCTACGAGCAGTACTTC
.	TRBV20-1	TRBJ2-1	.	CSARPGQPGLGGSYNEQFF	TGCAGTGCCAGACCGGGACAGCCCGGACTAGGCGGCTCCTACAATGAGCAGTTCTTC
.	TRBV15	TRBJ2-3	few	CATSRDRGENSSTDTQYF	TGTGCCACCAGCAGAGATCGGGGAGAAAATTCTAGCACAGATACGCAGTATTTT
TRBD1	TRBV20-1	TRBJ2-7	few	CSAPLTGTGRSYEQYF	TGCAGTGCGCCCCTAACCGGGACAGGGAGATCCTACGAGCAGTACTTC
TRBD1	TRBV5-5	TRBJ2-5	.	CASSPGTGRTTQYF	TGTGCCAGCAGCCCCGGGACAGGACGAACGACCCAGTACTTC
TRBD1	TRBV12-3/TRBV12-4	TRBJ2-1	many	CASSNNAGTGKSEQFF	TGTGCCAGCAGTAACAACGCCGGGACAGGAAAAAGTGAGCAGTTCTTC
TRBD1	TRBV7-6	TRBJ1-1	many	CASSLASQTGEYRNTEAFF	TGTGCCAGCAGCTTAGCGTCTCAGACAGGGGAATATAGGAACACTGAAGCTTTCTTT
.	TRBV18	TRBJ2-4	few	CASSPRAGENIQYF	TGTGCCAGCTCACCACGGGCTGGAGAAAACATTCAGTACTTC
TRBD2	TRBV15	TRBJ2-7	few	CATSRVGTSGRHEQYF	TGTGCCACCAGCAGGGTGGGGACTAGCGGGAGACACGAGCAGTACTTC
TRBD2	TRBV7-9	TRBJ2-1	.	CASSEEPGTNEFF	TGTGCCAGCAGCGAGGAGCCCGGGACTAACGAGTTCTTC
.	TRBV5-5	TRBJ1-2	few	CASSLGDRRNYGYTF	TGTGCCAGCAGCTTGGGAGATCGGCGCAACTATGGCTACACCTTC
TRBD2	TRBV20-1	TRBJ2-1	once	CCARRFGLAGGGEQFF	TGCTGTGCTAGGAGATTTGGACTAGCGGGAGGAGGTGAGCAGTTCTTC
.	TRBV30	TRBJ1-3	.	CAWSERGSGNTIYF	TGTGCCTGGAGTGAGAGGGGATCGGGAAACACCATATATTTT
.	TRBV27	TRBJ2-1	.	CASRMVQPDNEQFF	TGTGCCAGCAGGATGGTTCAACCTGACAATGAGCAGTTCTTC
.	TRBV29-1	TRBJ2-5	.	CSVGGREIGTQYF	TGCAGCGTTGGCGGCAGAGAGATCGGGACCCAGTACTTC
TRBD2	TRBV6-2/TRBV6-3	TRBJ2-6	.	CASSYHLAVSGANVLTF	TGTGCCAGCAGTTACCACCTAGCGGTTTCTGGGGCCAACGTCCTGACTTTC
TRBD2	TRBV20-1	TRBJ2-3	.	CSARTSGRDTQYF	TGCAGTGCCCGGACTAGCGGACGAGATACGCAGTATTTT
.	TRBV7-9	TRBJ2-7	few	CASSPPAGSYEQYF	TGTGCCAGCAGCCCTCCCGCCGGCTCCTACGAGCAGTACTTC
TRBD2	TRBV7-9	TRBJ2-5	few	CASSHGLAASGETQYF	TGTGCCAGCAGCCACGGACTAGCGGCAAGCGGGGAGACCCAGTACTTC
TRBD2	TRBV3-1	TRBJ2-7	few	CATGTSGDYEQYF	TGTGCCACCGGGACTAGCGGAGACTACGAGCAGTACTTC
TRBD1	TRBV19	TRBJ2-7	.	CASRPGQGVHEQYF	TGTGCCAGTAGGCCGGGACAGGGTGTGCACGAGCAGTACTTC
TRBD1	TRBV10-3	TRBJ1-2	few	CAISESGQGIGGYTF	TGTGCCATCAGTGAGTCGGGACAGGGTATTGGAGGCTACACCTTC
.	TRBV29-1	TRBJ2-3	many	CSVENSQGPWTDTQYF	TGCAGCGTTGAAAACAGCCAGGGGCCCTGGACAGATACGCAGTATTTT
.	TRBV3-1	TRBJ2-7	few	CASSQGPASSYEQYF	TGTGCCAGCAGCCAAGGACCAGCTAGCTCCTACGAGCAGTACTTC
TRBD1	TRBV10-3	TRBJ1-3	few	CASTGVLSGNTIYF	TGTGCCAGCACAGGGGTTCTCTCTGGAAACACCATATATTTT
.	TRBV12-3/TRBV12-4	TRBJ2-1	many	CASSFMGPSQFF	TGTGCCAGCAGTTTTATGGGACCGTCTCAGTTCTTC
TRBD2	TRBV7-2	TRBJ2-3	.	CASSLNSAGAATQYF	TGTGCCAGCAGCTTAAATTCCGCGGGAGCTGCTACGCAGTATTTT
.	TRBV20-1	TRBJ1-1	few	CSARDGGRGLTEAFF	TGCAGTGCTAGAGATGGGGGCAGGGGACTCACTGAAGCTTTCTTT